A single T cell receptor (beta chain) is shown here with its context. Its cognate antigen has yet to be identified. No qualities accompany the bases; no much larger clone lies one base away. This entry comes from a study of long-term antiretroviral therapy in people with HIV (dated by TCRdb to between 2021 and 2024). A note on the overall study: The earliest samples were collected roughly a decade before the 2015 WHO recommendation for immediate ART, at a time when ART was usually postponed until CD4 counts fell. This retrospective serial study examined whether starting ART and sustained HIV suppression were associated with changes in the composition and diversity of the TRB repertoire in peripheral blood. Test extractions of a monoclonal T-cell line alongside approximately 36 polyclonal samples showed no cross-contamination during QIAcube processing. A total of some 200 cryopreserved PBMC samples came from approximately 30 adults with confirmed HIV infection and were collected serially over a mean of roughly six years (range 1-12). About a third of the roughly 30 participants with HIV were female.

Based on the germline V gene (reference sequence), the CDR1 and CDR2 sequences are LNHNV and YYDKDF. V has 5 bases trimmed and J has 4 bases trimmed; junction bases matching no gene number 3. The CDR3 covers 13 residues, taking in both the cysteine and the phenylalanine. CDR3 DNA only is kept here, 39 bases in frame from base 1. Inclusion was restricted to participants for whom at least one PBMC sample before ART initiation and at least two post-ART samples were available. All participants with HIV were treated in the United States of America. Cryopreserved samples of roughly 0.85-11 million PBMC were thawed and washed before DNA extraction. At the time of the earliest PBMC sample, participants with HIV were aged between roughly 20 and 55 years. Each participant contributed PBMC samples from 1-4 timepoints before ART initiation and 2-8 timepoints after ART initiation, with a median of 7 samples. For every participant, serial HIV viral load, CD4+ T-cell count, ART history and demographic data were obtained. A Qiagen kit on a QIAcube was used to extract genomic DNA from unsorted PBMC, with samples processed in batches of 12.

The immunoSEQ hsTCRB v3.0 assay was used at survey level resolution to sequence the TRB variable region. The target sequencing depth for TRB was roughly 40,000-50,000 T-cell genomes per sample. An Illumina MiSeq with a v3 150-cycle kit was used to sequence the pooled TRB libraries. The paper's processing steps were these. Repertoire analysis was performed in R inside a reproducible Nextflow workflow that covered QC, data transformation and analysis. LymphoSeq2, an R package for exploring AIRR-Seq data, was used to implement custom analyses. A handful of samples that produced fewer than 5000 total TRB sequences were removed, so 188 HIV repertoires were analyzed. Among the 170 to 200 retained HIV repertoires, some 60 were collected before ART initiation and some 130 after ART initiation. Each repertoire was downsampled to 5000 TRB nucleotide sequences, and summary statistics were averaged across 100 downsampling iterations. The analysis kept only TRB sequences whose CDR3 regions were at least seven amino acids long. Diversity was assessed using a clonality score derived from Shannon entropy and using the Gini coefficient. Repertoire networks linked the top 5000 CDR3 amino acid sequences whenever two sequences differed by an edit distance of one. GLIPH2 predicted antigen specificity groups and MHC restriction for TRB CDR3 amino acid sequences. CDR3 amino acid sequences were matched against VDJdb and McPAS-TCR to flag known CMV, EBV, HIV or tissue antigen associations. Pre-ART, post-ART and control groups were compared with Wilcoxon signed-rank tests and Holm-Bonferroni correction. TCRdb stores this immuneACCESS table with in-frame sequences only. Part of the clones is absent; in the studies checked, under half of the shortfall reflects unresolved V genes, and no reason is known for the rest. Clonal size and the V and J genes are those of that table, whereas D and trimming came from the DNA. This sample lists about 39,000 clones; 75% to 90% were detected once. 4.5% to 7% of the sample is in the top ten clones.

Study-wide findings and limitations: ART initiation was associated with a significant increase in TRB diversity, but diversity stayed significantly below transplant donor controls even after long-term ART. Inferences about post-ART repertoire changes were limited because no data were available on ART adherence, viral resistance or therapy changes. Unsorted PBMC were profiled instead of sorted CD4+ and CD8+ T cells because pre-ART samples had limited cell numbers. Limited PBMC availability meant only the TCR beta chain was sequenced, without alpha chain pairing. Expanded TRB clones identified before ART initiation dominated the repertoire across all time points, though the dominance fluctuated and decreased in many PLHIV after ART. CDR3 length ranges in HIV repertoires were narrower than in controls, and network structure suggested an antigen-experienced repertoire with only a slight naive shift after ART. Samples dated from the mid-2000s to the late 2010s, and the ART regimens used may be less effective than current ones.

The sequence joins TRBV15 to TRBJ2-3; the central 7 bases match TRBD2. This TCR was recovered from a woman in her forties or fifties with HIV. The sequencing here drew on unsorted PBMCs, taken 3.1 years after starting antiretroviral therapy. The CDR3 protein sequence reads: CATSGGVADTQYF. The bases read TGTGCCACCAGCGGGGGGGTGGCAGATACGCAGTATTTT.